A single sample gave rise to the 9 T cell receptor beta chains below, sequenced in a study of T cell clonality in common variable immunodeficiency. Notes on the study in general: Fewer deletions and N-nucleotide insertions were reportedly seen in common variable immunodeficiency TCR beta sequences.

The antigens for these receptors are not known. Clones were sequenced by immunoSEQ multiplex PCR, and TCRdb holds only the in-frame ones, with some missing. Sampling found 25,000 to 30,000 clones, none seen once. Sequencing was carried out using peripheral blood mononuclear cells. Every receptor here comes from a human donor with common variable immunodeficiency.

The sample holds a few counts of this clone. The CDR3 reads CASSPNRANTEAFF. The part of the CDR3 DNA that was read is TGTGCCAGCTCACCAAACAGAGCGAACACTGAA. The rearrangement links TRBV18 to TRBJ1-1; the D is unclear. Sequencing ends 3 residues short of the CDR3 end; the germline J gene provides the rest. Trimming removed 2 bases from V and 1 base from J, with 8 bases in between. CDR1 and CDR2 from the germline V gene are KGHSH and LQKENI. The CDR3 runs 14 residues. The complete variable domain, with remaining parts taken from reference TRBV18 and TRBJ1-1, reads NAGVMQNPRHLVRRRGQEARLRCSPMKGHSHVYWYRQLPEEGLKFMVYLQKENIIDESGMPKERFSAEFPKEGPSILRIQQVVRGDSAAYFCASSPNRANTEAFFGQGTRLTVV.

With respect to this clone: The sequenced fragment ends 3 residues before the CDR3 boundary, so the rest is inferred from the germline J gene. This chain connects TRBV5-1 to TRBJ2-7, with D perhaps TRBD1 (6 bases). Trimming removed 4 bases from V and 4 bases from J, with 21 bases in between. Germline CDR1 reads SGHRS; CDR2 reads YFSETQ. CDR3 length: 16 residues. The sequenced CDR3 bases are TGCGCCAGCAGCCTTGGGGCCCAGGGGCCGGGATACGAG. This translates into CASSLGAQGPGYE. In full, the CDR3 reads CASSLGAQGPGYEQYF.

This clone was counted at least ten times. The read terminates 3 residues before the CDR3 end, so the remaining end is supplied by the germline J gene. V is TRBV30 and J is TRBJ2-3, with 8 bases that match TRBD2. V lost 1 base and J lost 0; bases outside the gene matches: 3. This CDR3 comprises 15 residues. CDR1 is GTSNPN, CDR2 SVGIG, per germline (reference sequence). CDR3: CAWSESGGSTDTQYF. CDR3 DNA (partial): TGTGCCTGGAGTGAAAGCGGGGGTAGCACAGATACG.

Points on this clone: The read terminates 3 residues ahead of where the CDR3 ends, so the germline J gene completes it. The rearrangement joins TRBV7-8 to TRBJ1-1; 8 nucleotides match TRBD1. CDR3 length equals 14 residues. Germline-derived CDR1 and CDR2 are SGHVS and FQNEAQ. The junction had 7 bases not matched to a gene; V was cut back by 6 bases and J by 4 bases. The CDR3 DNA, read in part, is TGTGCCAGCAGATCAGGACAGGGAGGCACTGAA. Translating gives CASRSGQGGTE. The entire CDR3 reads CASRSGQGGTEAFF.

This clone was recorded at least ten times. The CDR3 is cut off 3 residues early in the read; its end comes from the germline J gene. The chain recombines TRBV30 with TRBJ1-5; a weak D match, TRBD1 (5 bases). Trimming left V 1 base short and J 3 bases short, with 13 bases between. The CDR3 has 15 residues. Germline V gene lookup returns CDR1 GTSNPN and CDR2 SVGIG (reference sequence). The DNA read from the CDR3 is TGTGCCTGGAGTGCCAGACAGTACCTCAATCAGCCC. The encoded protein is CAWSARQYLNQP. The CDR3 as a whole reads CAWSARQYLNQPQHF.

As to this clone: The read comes to an end 3 residues before the CDR3 does, leaving the germline J gene to fill in the end. The same CDR3 is also encoded by other DNA sequences in this sample. This chain joins TRBV2 and TRBJ1-1; unclear D gene. CDR3 size: 11 residues. Between the trimmed V and J ends, which lost 7 bases and 1 base, there was a span of 4 bases. CDR1 and CDR2 from the germline V gene are SNHLY and FYNNEI. Incomplete CDR3 DNA: TGTGCCAGCATCCGGAACACTGAA. Translation: CASIRNTE. The CDR3 as a whole reads CASIRNTEAFF.

This clone came up a few times. The CDR3 end is not reached by the read, which stops 3 residues before it; the germline J gene fills it in. This chain joins TRBV7-9 and TRBJ1-5, with TRBD1 matching over 7 bases. V was clipped by 5 bases and J by 4 bases; unmatched bases: 8. The CDR3 contains 15 residues. Germline-derived CDR1 and CDR2 are SEHNR and FQNEAQ (reference sequence). The CDR3 reads CASSQTGVANQPQHF. Incomplete CDR3 DNA: TGTGCCAGCAGCCAAACAGGGGTGGCGAATCAGCCC.

About this clone itself: The sequenced fragment ends 3 residues before the CDR3 boundary, so the rest is inferred from the germline J gene. The rearrangement links TRBV11-2 to TRBJ1-1; tentatively, D is TRBD1 (6 bases). CDR1 and CDR2 from the germline V gene are SGHAT and FQNNGV. This CDR3 region has 14 residues. V was cut by 5 bases and J by 5 bases, with 15 bases left in between. The CDR3 reads CASSPNTGQTEAFF. Partial CDR3 DNA: TGTGCCAGCAGCCCAAATACAGGGCAGACTGAA.

A few counts support this clone. The read is 3 residues too short to cover the CDR3 end, so that end is filled in from the germline J gene. The V call is TRBV19, the J call TRBJ2-7; no definite D call. Trimming took off 0 bases at V and 0 bases at J, with 6 bases between the two ends. The CDR3 has 14 amino acids. Germline-derived CDR1 and CDR2 are LNHDA and SQIVND (reference sequence). The CDR3 region is CASSIEGNSYEQYF. CDR3 DNA, as far as it was read: TGTGCCAGTAGTATAGAGGGCAACTCCTACGAG.